In this sample, the clone carrying this TCR beta chain turned up a few times. The target antigen is unknown. Per germline, CDR1 MNHEY and CDR2 SVGAGI. V lost 2 bases and J lost 7, with 11 bases in between. The length of the CDR3 is 13 residues. This record belongs to a study of CD8 T cells in ankylosing spondylitis. Notes on the study in general: Seemingly characteristic of ankylosing spondylitis blood was a TCR beta motif consisting of several highly homologous variants. It was reported that disease-linked clones were significantly enriched in matched ankylosing spondylitis synovial fluid.

Quantitative 5'-RACE was performed with molecular barcodes, and it yielded the TCR beta libraries. From the 5' RACE reads, TCRdb called clonotypes with MiXCR, one entry per CDR3 protein. The sample has hundreds of thousands of distinct CDR3 sequences, over 9.5% seen once. This TCR was sampled from a male donor with ankylosing spondylitis. The sequenced material came from blood, either unsorted or a sorted T cell fraction (not recorded which). V is TRBV6-5 and J is TRBJ1-2; D might be TRBD1 (6 bases). CDR3 in amino acids: CASSYPGASGYTF. In nucleotides, the CDR3 is TGTGCCAGCAGTTACCCGGGGGCTAGTGGCTACACCTTC.